These 27 T cell receptor beta chains originate from one sample sequenced in a study of blood T cell repertoires in COVID-19. Method: immunoSEQ multiplex PCR; TCRdb's copy keeps in-frame clones and lacks some. The repertoire consists of some 210,000 clones, with approximately 90% occurring once and the leading ten covering 0.82%. Sequencing used peripheral blood. The receptors come from a man between 60 and 75 years old with COVID-19, enrolled during active disease.

The gene calls are TRBV6-5 and TRBJ1-1, with D perhaps matching TRBD1 (6 bases). V lost 2 bases, J lost 3 bases, and 10 bases lay in between. The length of the CDR3 is 14 residues. Germline V gene lookup returns CDR1 MNHEY and CDR2 SVGAGI. The CDR3, as DNA: TGTGCCAGCAGTTACGCAGGGGTCGACACTGAAGCTTTCTTT. Amino acids: CASSYAGVDTEAFF.

This clone showed up just a few times. The chain uses TRBV11-3 and TRBJ2-1; D may be TRBD2 (6 bases). CDR3 size: 15 residues. Germline V gene data show CDR1 as SGHNT and CDR2 as YENEEA. V was trimmed by 4 bases and J by 8 bases, leaving 18 bases between them. CDR3 DNA sequence: TGTGCCAGCAGCTCGGGGGTATTAAGGGTTGATGAGCAGTTCTTC. Encoded protein: CASSSGVLRVDEQFF. Supplemented by reference TRBV11-3 and TRBJ2-1, the full variable domain reads EAGVVQSPRYKIIEKKQPVAFWCNPISGHNTLYWYLQNLGQGPELLIRYENEEAVDDSQLPKDRFSAERLKGVDSTLKIQPAELGDSAVYLCASSSGVLRVDEQFFGPGTRLTVL.

The chain links TRBV27 to TRBJ1-4; 7 bases line up with TRBD1. J was trimmed by 3 bases and V by 8 bases; bases with no gene match: 9. CDR3 length: 15 amino acids. Looked up from germline, CDR1 is MNHEY and CDR2 is SMNVEV (reference sequence). CDR3 sequence: CASGYPGQPNEKLFF. The CDR3 bases are TGTGCCAGCGGGTACCCGGGACAGCCTAATGAAAAACTGTTTTTT.

This chain joins TRBV29-1 and TRBJ2-2; 10 positions agree with TRBD2. J was trimmed by 0 bases and V by 7 bases; bases with no gene match: 2. Germline assignment: CDR1 SQVTM and CDR2 ANQGSEA. CDR3 length equals 14 residues. CDR3 bases: TGCAGCGGGGGGACTAGCGCGAACACCGGGGAGCTGTTTTTT. The encoded protein is CSGGTSANTGELFF.

This chain joins TRBV6-6 and TRBJ2-2; unclear D gene. The V gene's germline CDR1 is MNHNY and CDR2 SVGAGI (reference sequence). The CDR3 has 15 residues. Trimming cost V 11 bases and J 3 bases, with 19 bases left between them. The CDR3 protein is CAGRAASTDTGELFF. CDR3 sequence (DNA): TGTGCCGGTCGCGCGGCCTCCACGGACACCGGGGAGCTGTTTTTT.

The chain employs TRBV2 and TRBJ1-2; 8 bases match TRBD1. Trimming took 4 bases from V and 8 from J; bases not matched to a gene: 6. Germline V gene sequence: CDR1 SNHLY, CDR2 FYNNEI. The CDR3 runs to 13 residues. The CDR3 spells CASSAQGARGYTF. The DNA of the CDR3 is TGTGCCAGCAGTGCCCAGGGGGCAAGAGGCTACACCTTC.

The J gene is TRBJ1-2, the V gene TRBV6-2 or TRBV6-3, with a possible D match to TRBD1 (6 bases). Trimming removed 4 bases at V and 2 bases at J, with 11 bases between. Germline V gives CDR1 MNHEY, CDR2 SVGEGT. The CDR3 contains 14 residues. In nucleotides, the CDR3 is TGTGCCAGCAGTTCTCAACAGGGAAACTATGGCTACACCTTC. Encoded protein: CASSSQQGNYGYTF.

This chain connects TRBV7-9 to TRBJ2-1; 13 positions match TRBD2. V lost 5 bases to trimming and J lost 7 bases; unmatched junction nucleotides: 8. Germline V gene data show CDR1 as SEHNR and CDR2 as FQNEAQ (reference sequence). CDR3 length equals 16 residues. This CDR3 reads CASSPQGLAGANEQFF. The CDR3 nucleotides are TGTGCCAGCAGCCCCCAAGGACTAGCGGGAGCAAATGAGCAGTTCTTC.

This chain uses TRBV11-2 with TRBJ2-2; 7 bases agree with TRBD2. CDR1 and CDR2 from the germline V gene are SGHAT and FQNNGV. V was clipped by 0 bases and J by 0 bases; unmatched bases: 4. The CDR3 has 17 residues. The CDR3 DNA reads as TGTGCCAGCAGCTTAGATCGACTAGCTGCGAACACCGGGGAGCTGTTTTTT. Its protein is CASSLDRLAANTGELFF.

V usage is TRBV30 and J usage is TRBJ1-2; tentative D call: TRBD1 (5 bases). V was clipped by 3 bases and J by 4 bases, with 12 bases between them. In germline, CDR1 is GTSNPN, CDR2 SVGIG (reference sequence). The CDR3 totals 13 residues. In DNA form, the CDR3 reads TGTGCCTGGAGGGACCCCGGGGGCTATGGCTACACCTTC. Protein: CAWRDPGGYGYTF.

Comment on this clone: Other DNA sequences within the sample encode an identical CDR3. The chain links TRBV3-1 (or the pseudogene TRBV3-2) to TRBJ2-1; D may be TRBD2 (6 bases). This CDR3 spans 11 amino acids. Trimming removed 4 bases at V and 10 bases at J, with 8 bases between. Germline V gene lookup returns CDR1 LGHDT and CDR2 YNNKEL (reference sequence). DNA of the CDR3: TGTGCCAGCAGCCTCGCGGGGGAGCAGTTCTTC. Encoded protein: CASSLAGEQFF.

The chain joins TRBV13 to TRBJ1-1; 7 bases line up with TRBD1. The V segment lost 5 bases and the J segment 5 bases; nucleotides outside the gene matches: 8. Germline loops: CDR1 PRHDT, CDR2 FYEKMQ (reference sequence). There are 14 residues in the CDR3. CDR3 nucleotide sequence: TGTGCCAGCAGCCGAAGGGACAGCGAGACTGAAGCTTTCTTT. Translated: CASSRRDSETEAFF.

V and J are TRBV3-1 (or the pseudogene TRBV3-2) and TRBJ1-2; D is unclear. Germline V lookup: CDR1 LGHDT, CDR2 YNNKEL (reference sequence). The CDR3 sequence is 12 residues long. Trimming removed 0 bases from V and 5 bases from J, with 4 bases in between. CDR3 loop: CASSQDRYGYTF. In nucleotides, the CDR3 is TGTGCCAGCAGCCAAGACAGGTATGGCTACACCTTC.

The V call is TRBV12-3 or TRBV12-4, the J call TRBJ2-1; D unclear. V was pared by 7 bases and J by 4 bases, with 5 bases between. This CDR3 has 11 amino acids. Written as DNA, the CDR3 is TGTGCCAGCACCACATACAATGAGCAGTTCTTC. Amino acids: CASTTYNEQFF.

CDR3 coding DNA: TGTGCCTGGGGACCGGGACAGGGGGCAAACGAGCAGTACTTC. Translating it yields CAWGPGQGANEQYF. The rearrangement joins TRBV30 to TRBJ2-7; the match to TRBD1 covers 12 bases. The CDR3 is 14 residues long. Trimming removed 5 bases from V and 5 bases from J; junction bases left unmatched: 7. In germline, CDR1 is GTSNPN, CDR2 SVGIG (reference sequence). Drawing the rest from reference TRBV30 and TRBJ2-7, the complete variable domain is SQTIHQWPATLVQPVGSPLSLECTVEGTSNPNLYWYRQAAGRGLQLLFYSVGIGQISSEVPQNLSASRPQDRQFILSSKKLLLSDSGFYLCAWGPGQGANEQYFGPGTRLTVT.

V and J are TRBV29-1 and TRBJ1-2, with TRBD1 matching 7 bases. The CDR3 runs to 14 residues. With 1 base clipped from V and 1 base from J, the junction kept 3 bases outside the gene matches. Germline CDR1 reads SQVTM; CDR2 reads ANQGSEA. The CDR3 protein is CSVEGQGNNYGYTF. CDR3 sequence (DNA): TGCAGCGTTGAAGGACAGGGAAATAACTATGGCTACACCTTC.

The V and J genes are TRBV5-1 and TRBJ2-5, with 8 positions matching TRBD1. Trimming took 2 bases from V and 5 from J; bases not matched to a gene: 11. The CDR3 has 16 residues. In germline, CDR1 is SGHRS, CDR2 YFSETQ. CDR3 in amino acids: CASSFGQGRLGETQYF. CDR3 DNA: TGCGCCAGCAGCTTTGGACAGGGTCGACTGGGGGAGACCCAGTACTTC.

Concerning this clone: Within the sample, other DNA sequences also encode this same CDR3. The chain carries TRBV12-3 or TRBV12-4 and TRBJ1-5, with no clear D. This CDR3 is 12 amino acids long. V lost 5 bases and J lost 4, with 6 bases in between. The CDR3 here is CASSRGNQPQHF. CDR3 DNA: TGTGCCAGCAGTCGAGGTAATCAGCCCCAGCATTTT.

The chain joins TRBV6-2 or TRBV6-3 to TRBJ1-6, with 9 nucleotides matching TRBD1. The CDR3 is 17 amino acids. The V gene's germline CDR1 is MNHEY and CDR2 SVGEGT. With V trimmed by 6 bases and J by 4 bases, 10 bases remained unmatched. DNA for the CDR3: TGTGCCAGCAGCCCCCCAGGACAGGGGCCTTATAATTCACCCCTCCACTTT. Translation gives CASSPPGQGPYNSPLHF.

The V gene is TRBV4-2, the J gene TRBJ2-7; TRBD1 matches 9 bases. CDR1 LGHNA and CDR2 YNFKEQ come from the germline V gene. The J segment lost 3 bases and the V segment lost 6 bases, leaving 9 bases of the junction unmatched. This CDR3 spans 15 amino acids. CDR3 in amino acids: CASRSTGTGNYEQYF. The DNA for the CDR3 is TGTGCCAGCAGATCAACCGGGACAGGGAACTACGAGCAGTACTTC.

The chain employs TRBV7-9 and TRBJ2-5; TRBD2 might be the D (5 bases). Germline V gene data show CDR1 as SEHNR and CDR2 as FQNEAQ (reference sequence). V was trimmed by 1 base and J by 5 bases, leaving 14 bases between them. The CDR3 covers 15 residues. CDR3 protein: CASSLVESAVETQYF. CDR3 bases: TGTGCCAGCAGCTTAGTGGAGTCAGCGGTCGAGACCCAGTACTTC.

This chain connects TRBV28 to TRBJ1-3; the D gene is possibly TRBD1 (5 bases). Germline CDR1 MDHEN, CDR2 SYDVKM. V was cut by 5 bases and J by 0 bases, with 11 bases left in between. This CDR3 region has 15 residues. DNA for the CDR3: TGTGCCAGCAGTCTAAGGACAAACTCTGGAAACACCATATATTTT. Protein product: CASSLRTNSGNTIYF.

The V and J genes are TRBV18 and TRBJ1-2; a possible D gene is TRBD1 (6 bases). CDR1 and CDR2 from the germline V gene are KGHSH and LQKENI. V was shortened by 6 bases and J by 4 bases, with 15 bases between the two germline ends. The CDR3 length is 14 residues. The CDR3 loop reads CASSTLRGAYGYTF. The CDR3 DNA follows: TGTGCCAGCTCGACCCTCCGGGGGGCCTATGGCTACACCTTC.

This clone was seen once. An end of the junction does not agree with germline; a read error may underlie this. The chain links TRBV7-7 to TRBJ2-3; tentative D call: TRBD1 (6 bases). Germline V lookup: CDR1 SSHAT, CDR2 FNYEAQ (reference sequence). This CDR3 has 15 amino acids. The chain's CDR3 is CASSLGRGLTDTQYF. The DNA for the CDR3 is TGTGCTAGCAGCTTGGGCAGGGGCCTCACAGATACGCAGTATTTT.

This chain joins TRBV6-6 and TRBJ1-2; no clear D. The CDR3 extends over 12 amino acids. CDR1 MNHNY and CDR2 SVGAGI come from the germline V gene (reference sequence). Between the trimmed V and J ends, which lost 6 bases and 1 base, there was a span of 6 bases. The CDR3 loop reads CASRSGNYGYTF. DNA of the CDR3: TGTGCCAGCAGGTCCGGTAACTATGGCTACACCTTC.

This chain uses TRBV3-1 (or the pseudogene TRBV3-2) with TRBJ2-2, with 8 bases aligning to TRBD2. This CDR3 contains 18 residues. Losses at the gene ends were 4 bases for V and 5 bases for J; bases not matched to a gene: 15. From germline, CDR1 is LGHDT and CDR2 YNNKEL (reference sequence). The CDR3: CASSRASPERGSTGELFF. CDR3 DNA: TGTGCCAGCAGCCGGGCCTCCCCGGAGCGGGGGTCTACCGGGGAGCTGTTTTTT.

V gene TRBV5-4 combines with J gene TRBJ2-7; 8 positions agree with TRBD2. CDR1 SGHNT and CDR2 YYREEE come from the germline V gene (reference sequence). This CDR3 contains 16 residues. The trim removed 0 bases at V and 0 bases at J, leaving 5 bases unmatched. The CDR3 is CASSLGGGGISYEQYF. The CDR3 DNA follows: TGTGCCAGCAGCTTGGGTGGCGGGGGGATCTCCTACGAGCAGTACTTC.